This is a list of T cell receptor beta chains from one sample in a study of early T cells in non-severe SARS-CoV-2 infection. TCRdb re-analysed the 5' RACE reads in MiXCR, keeping a single row per CDR3 protein. The sample holds 35,000 to 50,000 distinct CDR3 sequences, about 25% seen once. The specimen was whole blood, collected at baseline. The receptors originated from an adult who was a healthcare worker with PCR-confirmed SARS-CoV-2 infection or an uninfected control (not recorded which). Each CDR3 is given with its conserved first and last residue. Each record gives: V gene, D gene, clone size, J gene, CDR3 protein, CDR3 DNA. The D gene is left open where the match is weak. Clone size is not always given. Where it is, it says once, few, many or a class for expanded clones.

v_call: TRBV2; d_call: TRBD2; clone_size: -; j_call: TRBJ2-7; cdr3_aa: CASSLAGGREQYF; cdr3_nt: TGTGCCAGCAGTCTAGCGGGGGGCCGCGAGCAGTACTTC
v_call: TRBV12-3/TRBV12-4; d_call: TRBD1; clone_size: -; j_call: TRBJ2-1; cdr3_aa: CASSLSTGRFF; cdr3_nt: TGTGCCAGCAGTTTATCGACAGGGAGGTTCTTC
v_call: TRBV12-3/TRBV12-4; d_call: TRBD1; clone_size: -; j_call: TRBJ2-2; cdr3_aa: CASVPGQSTGELFF; cdr3_nt: TGTGCCAGCGTACCGGGACAGAGTACCGGGGAGCTGTTTTTT
v_call: TRBV5-6; d_call: TRBD1; clone_size: -; j_call: TRBJ1-4; cdr3_aa: CASSLYGTGDEKLFF; cdr3_nt: TGTGCCAGCAGCTTGTACGGGACAGGGGACGAAAAACTGTTTTTT
v_call: TRBV19; d_call: -; clone_size: many; j_call: TRBJ1-2; cdr3_aa: CASTPSERNYGYTF; cdr3_nt: TGTGCCAGTACCCCGTCCGAGAGAAACTATGGCTACACCTTC
v_call: TRBV7-6; d_call: TRBD1; clone_size: few; j_call: TRBJ2-7; cdr3_aa: CASSLAPSSGTDNYEQYF; cdr3_nt: TGTGCCAGCAGCTTAGCGCCGTCCTCCGGGACAGACAACTACGAGCAGTACTTC
v_call: TRBV7-8; d_call: TRBD1; clone_size: -; j_call: TRBJ1-1; cdr3_aa: CASSSKTGMNTEAFF; cdr3_nt: TGTGCCAGCAGCTCGAAGACAGGGATGAACACTGAAGCTTTCTTT
v_call: TRBV6-2/TRBV6-3; d_call: -; clone_size: -; j_call: TRBJ2-3; cdr3_aa: CASAFSTDTQYF; cdr3_nt: TGTGCCAGCGCGTTTAGCACAGATACGCAGTATTTT
v_call: TRBV10-3; d_call: TRBD1; clone_size: few; j_call: TRBJ1-4; cdr3_aa: CAISAGGVRNEKLFF; cdr3_nt: TGTGCCATCAGTGCAGGGGGAGTAAGGAATGAAAAACTGTTTTTT
v_call: TRBV11-2; d_call: TRBD2; clone_size: -; j_call: TRBJ2-1; cdr3_aa: CASSLLAGALMSNEQFF; cdr3_nt: TGTGCCAGCAGCTTACTAGCGGGGGCCCTTATGTCTAATGAGCAGTTCTTC
v_call: TRBV7-2; d_call: -; clone_size: -; j_call: TRBJ2-7; cdr3_aa: CASSLWGGAHYEQYF; cdr3_nt: TGTGCCAGCAGCTTATGGGGGGGCGCACACTACGAGCAGTACTTC
v_call: TRBV5-4; d_call: -; clone_size: -; j_call: TRBJ1-4; cdr3_aa: CASSADMPVNEKLFF; cdr3_nt: TGTGCCAGCAGCGCGGACATGCCCGTTAATGAAAAACTGTTTTTT
v_call: TRBV10-1; d_call: TRBD2; clone_size: few; j_call: TRBJ2-5; cdr3_aa: CASSLAAEETQYF; cdr3_nt: TGCGCCAGCAGTCTAGCGGCCGAAGAGACCCAGTACTTC
v_call: TRBV4-1; d_call: TRBD1; clone_size: few; j_call: TRBJ2-7; cdr3_aa: CASSQDPGTGSYEQYF; cdr3_nt: TGCGCCAGCAGCCAAGATCCGGGGACAGGGTCCTACGAGCAGTACTTC
v_call: TRBV25-1; d_call: -; clone_size: -; j_call: TRBJ2-3; cdr3_aa: CASSVRMYDTQYF; cdr3_nt: TGTGCCAGCAGTGTCCGCATGTATGATACGCAGTATTTT
v_call: TRBV12-3/TRBV12-4; d_call: -; clone_size: few; j_call: TRBJ1-6; cdr3_aa: CASSLSAGNTPLHF; cdr3_nt: TGTGCCAGCAGTTTAAGTGCGGGGAATACACCCCTCCACTTT
v_call: TRBV7-9; d_call: -; clone_size: few; j_call: TRBJ1-1; cdr3_aa: CASSKATGGSNTEAFF; cdr3_nt: TGTGCCAGCAGCAAAGCTACGGGGGGTTCAAACACTGAAGCTTTCTTT
v_call: TRBV18; d_call: -; clone_size: -; j_call: TRBJ1-2; cdr3_aa: CASSPGADYGYTF; cdr3_nt: TGTGCCAGCTCACCAGGGGCCGACTATGGCTACACCTTC
v_call: TRBV6-6; d_call: -; clone_size: few; j_call: TRBJ2-3; cdr3_aa: CASSYRPAGAYTDTQYF; cdr3_nt: TGTGCCAGCAGTTACCGCCCGGCAGGGGCCTACACAGATACGCAGTATTTT
v_call: TRBV7-2; d_call: TRBD2; clone_size: -; j_call: TRBJ2-1; cdr3_aa: CASSAGGLASNEQFF; cdr3_nt: TGTGCCAGCAGCGCGGGGGGACTCGCCTCCAATGAGCAGTTCTTC
v_call: TRBV7-3; d_call: TRBD1; clone_size: many; j_call: TRBJ1-4; cdr3_aa: CASSRNRDRDSYEKLFF; cdr3_nt: TGTGCCAGCAGCCGCAACCGGGACAGGGATTCATATGAAAAACTGTTTTTT
v_call: TRBV7-7; d_call: -; clone_size: -; j_call: TRBJ2-2; cdr3_aa: CASSSDSPADTGELFF; cdr3_nt: TGTGCTAGCAGCTCCGACTCCCCCGCGGACACCGGGGAGCTGTTTTTT
v_call: TRBV29-1; d_call: TRBD2; clone_size: -; j_call: TRBJ2-2; cdr3_aa: CSAQAGGNTGELFF; cdr3_nt: TGCAGCGCCCAGGCGGGGGGTAACACCGGGGAGCTGTTTTTT
v_call: TRBV4-3; d_call: TRBD1; clone_size: few; j_call: TRBJ1-3; cdr3_aa: CASSQVGTGRVSGNTIYF; cdr3_nt: TGCGCCAGCAGCCAAGTCGGGACAGGGAGAGTATCTGGAAACACCATATATTTT
v_call: TRBV2; d_call: -; clone_size: -; j_call: TRBJ2-2; cdr3_aa: CASSELGARTTGELFF; cdr3_nt: TGTGCCAGCAGTGAACTGGGGGCGCGGACCACCGGGGAGCTGTTTTTT
v_call: TRBV9; d_call: TRBD1; clone_size: few; j_call: TRBJ1-1; cdr3_aa: CASSERDRTNTEAFF; cdr3_nt: TGTGCCAGCAGCGAAAGGGACAGAACAAACACTGAAGCTTTCTTT
v_call: TRBV5-1; d_call: -; clone_size: once; j_call: TRBJ2-3; cdr3_aa: CASGTDTQYF; cdr3_nt: TGCGCCAGCGGCACAGATACGCAGTATTTT
v_call: TRBV7-8; d_call: TRBD1; clone_size: -; j_call: TRBJ1-4; cdr3_aa: CASSTGGAGLFF; cdr3_nt: TGTGCCAGCAGCACAGGGGGGGCAGGCCTGTTTTTT
v_call: TRBV4-2; d_call: -; clone_size: few; j_call: TRBJ2-2; cdr3_aa: CASSQEPRAGTGELFF; cdr3_nt: TGTGCCAGCAGCCAAGAACCCAGGGCAGGGACCGGGGAGCTGTTTTTT
v_call: TRBV7-9; d_call: -; clone_size: -; j_call: TRBJ2-3; cdr3_aa: CASSPSPSPDTQYF; cdr3_nt: TGTGCCAGCAGCCCCTCCCCGAGTCCAGATACGCAGTATTTT
v_call: TRBV3-1; d_call: -; clone_size: -; j_call: TRBJ1-2; cdr3_aa: CASSQDIWTDYGYTF; cdr3_nt: TGTGCCAGCAGCCAAGATATATGGACAGACTATGGCTACACCTTC
v_call: TRBV4-3; d_call: -; clone_size: few; j_call: TRBJ2-7; cdr3_aa: CASSQGQTYEQYF; cdr3_nt: TGCGCCAGCAGCCAAGGACAGACCTACGAGCAGTACTTC
v_call: TRBV7-9; d_call: -; clone_size: -; j_call: TRBJ2-1; cdr3_aa: CASSLPRNEQFF; cdr3_nt: TGTGCCAGCAGTCTACCTCGCAATGAGCAGTTCTTC
v_call: TRBV7-9; d_call: -; clone_size: few; j_call: TRBJ2-3; cdr3_aa: CASSLKSTDTQYF; cdr3_nt: TGTGCCAGCAGCTTAAAAAGCACAGATACGCAGTATTTT
v_call: TRBV13; d_call: TRBD2; clone_size: many; j_call: TRBJ2-7; cdr3_aa: CASSLWTSGDYEQYF; cdr3_nt: TGTGCCAGCAGCTTATGGACTAGCGGTGACTACGAGCAGTACTTC
v_call: TRBV3-1; d_call: -; clone_size: -; j_call: TRBJ2-1; cdr3_aa: CASSQDGSSYNEQFF; cdr3_nt: TGTGCCAGCAGCCAGGACGGAAGCTCCTACAATGAGCAGTTCTTC
v_call: TRBV7-8; d_call: -; clone_size: -; j_call: TRBJ1-1; cdr3_aa: CASSLSRNTEAFF; cdr3_nt: TGTGCCAGCAGCTTATCCCGAAACACTGAAGCTTTCTTT
v_call: TRBV7-8; d_call: TRBD1; clone_size: few; j_call: TRBJ1-1; cdr3_aa: CASSLANRGRNTEAFF; cdr3_nt: TGTGCCAGCAGCTTAGCAAACAGGGGGCGGAACACTGAAGCTTTCTTT
v_call: TRBV2; d_call: -; clone_size: -; j_call: TRBJ2-1; cdr3_aa: CASSVRGDSPSYNEQFF; cdr3_nt: TGTGCCAGCAGTGTGAGGGGTGACAGTCCCTCCTACAATGAGCAGTTCTTC
v_call: TRBV7-8; d_call: -; clone_size: -; j_call: TRBJ2-1; cdr3_aa: CASSLVLSYNEQFF; cdr3_nt: TGTGCCAGCAGCTTAGTATTGAGCTACAATGAGCAGTTCTTC
v_call: TRBV6-2/TRBV6-3; d_call: -; clone_size: -; j_call: TRBJ1-1; cdr3_aa: CASSGGRNRPGNEAFF; cdr3_nt: TGTGCCAGCAGTGGAGGCAGGAATAGGCCTGGCAATGAAGCTTTCTTT
v_call: TRBV20-1; d_call: -; clone_size: few; j_call: TRBJ2-7; cdr3_aa: CSARKTGFHEQYF; cdr3_nt: TGCAGTGCTAGAAAAACAGGATTTCACGAGCAGTACTTC
v_call: TRBV5-1; d_call: -; clone_size: -; j_call: TRBJ1-1; cdr3_aa: CASSLGVRVNTEAFF; cdr3_nt: TGCGCCAGCAGCTTGGGAGTCAGGGTGAACACTGAAGCTTTCTTT
v_call: TRBV12-3/TRBV12-4; d_call: TRBD2; clone_size: many; j_call: TRBJ2-4; cdr3_aa: CASSPLALENIQYF; cdr3_nt: TGTGCCAGCAGCCCACTAGCGCTGGAAAACATTCAGTACTTC
v_call: TRBV29-1; d_call: -; clone_size: -; j_call: TRBJ2-7; cdr3_aa: CSVEDRDYEQYF; cdr3_nt: TGCAGCGTTGAAGACAGAGACTACGAGCAGTACTTC
v_call: TRBV12-3/TRBV12-4; d_call: TRBD1; clone_size: -; j_call: TRBJ1-2; cdr3_aa: CASTPDRGSNYGYTF; cdr3_nt: TGTGCCAGCACCCCGGACAGGGGGAGCAACTATGGCTACACCTTC
v_call: TRBV11-2; d_call: -; clone_size: medium-sized; j_call: TRBJ1-3; cdr3_aa: CASSPGQSYSGNTIYF; cdr3_nt: TGTGCCAGCAGCCCAGGACAGTCGTACTCTGGAAACACCATATATTTT
v_call: TRBV12-3/TRBV12-4; d_call: -; clone_size: few; j_call: TRBJ1-1; cdr3_aa: CASSFIVENTEAFF; cdr3_nt: TGTGCCAGCAGTTTTATCGTTGAAAACACTGAAGCTTTCTTT
v_call: TRBV6-5; d_call: TRBD1; clone_size: -; j_call: TRBJ1-2; cdr3_aa: CASTSTGQGLNYGYTF; cdr3_nt: TGTGCCAGCACCTCGACCGGACAGGGCCTTAACTATGGCTACACCTTC
v_call: TRBV27; d_call: TRBD1; clone_size: -; j_call: TRBJ2-5; cdr3_aa: CASSLNRGLETQYF; cdr3_nt: TGTGCCAGCAGTTTGAACAGGGGGCTGGAGACCCAGTACTTC